In this sample, the clone carrying this TCR beta chain turned up many times. Its specificity is unknown. This sample is drawn from a study of T cells in Graves' hyperthyroidism and ophthalmopathy. Findings and limits, study-wide: In simple terms, a model built on 13 V-J features told ophthalmopathy apart from stable hyperthyroidism.

TCR beta CDR3 regions were amplified from RNA transcripts. TCR CDR3 regions were first amplified by RT-PCR with HTBI primers. TCRdb reprocessed the multiplex PCR reads with MiXCR, giving one entry per CDR3 protein. This sample carries fewer than 350,000 distinct CDR3 sequences, around 20% of them seen once, and the ten largest clones take around 48%. Hyperthyroidism, newly diagnosed and lasting under 2 months, affected patients aged 18 to 65. Using more than 7.5 ml of fresh peripheral blood, PBMCs were prepared. Per the germline V gene, CDR1 is SGHNT and CDR2 is YENEEA. The CDR3 has 14 amino acids. V dropped 5 bases and J dropped 1 base, with 11 bases sitting between them.

Material: blood. This receptor was obtained from a woman aged 45-65 years with Graves' hyperthyroidism. This chain joins TRBV11-3 and TRBJ1-1; D uncertain. CDR3 in amino acids: CASSTHPGNTEAFF. The CDR3 bases are TGTGCCAGCAGCACCCACCCGGGGAACACTGAAGCTTTCTTT.